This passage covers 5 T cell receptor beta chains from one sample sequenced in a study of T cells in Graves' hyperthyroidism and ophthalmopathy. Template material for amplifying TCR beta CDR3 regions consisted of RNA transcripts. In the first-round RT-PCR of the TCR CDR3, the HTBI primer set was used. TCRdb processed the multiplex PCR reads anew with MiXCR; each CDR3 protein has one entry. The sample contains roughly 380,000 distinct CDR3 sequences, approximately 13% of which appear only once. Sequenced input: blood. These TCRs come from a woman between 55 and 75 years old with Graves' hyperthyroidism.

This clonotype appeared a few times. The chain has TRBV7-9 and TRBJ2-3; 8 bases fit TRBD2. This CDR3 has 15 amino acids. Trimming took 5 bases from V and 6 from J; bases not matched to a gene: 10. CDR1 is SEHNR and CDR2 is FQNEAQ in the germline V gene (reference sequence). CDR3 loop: CASSPLAGIMDTQYF. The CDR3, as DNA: TGTGCCAGCAGCCCTCTAGCGGGTATTATGGATACGCAGTATTTT.

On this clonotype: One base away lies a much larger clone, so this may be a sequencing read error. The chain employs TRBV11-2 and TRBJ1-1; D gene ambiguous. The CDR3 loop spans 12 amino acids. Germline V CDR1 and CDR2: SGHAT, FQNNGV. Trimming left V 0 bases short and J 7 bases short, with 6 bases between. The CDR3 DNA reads TGTGCCAGCAGCTTAGAGGCGGGTGAAGCTTTCTTT. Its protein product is CASSLEAGEAFF.

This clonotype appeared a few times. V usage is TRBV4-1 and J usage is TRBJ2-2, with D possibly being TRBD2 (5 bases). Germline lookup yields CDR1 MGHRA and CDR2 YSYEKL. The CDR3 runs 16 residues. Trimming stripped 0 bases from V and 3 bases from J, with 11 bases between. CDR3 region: CASSQDQEADTGELFF. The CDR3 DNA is TGCGCCAGCAGCCAAGATCAGGAGGCGGACACCGGGGAGCTGTTTTTT.

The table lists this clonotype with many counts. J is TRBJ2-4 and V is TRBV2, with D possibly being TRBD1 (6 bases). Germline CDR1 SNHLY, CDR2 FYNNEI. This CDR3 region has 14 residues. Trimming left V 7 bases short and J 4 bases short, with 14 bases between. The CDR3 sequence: CASMIGQRKNIQYF. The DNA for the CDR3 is TGTGCCAGCATGATCGGACAGAGAAAAAACATTCAGTACTTC.

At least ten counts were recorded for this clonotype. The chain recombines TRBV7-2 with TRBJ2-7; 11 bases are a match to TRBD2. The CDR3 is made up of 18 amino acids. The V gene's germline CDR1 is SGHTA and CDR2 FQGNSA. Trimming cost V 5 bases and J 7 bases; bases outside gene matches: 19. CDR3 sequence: CASSPGVTSGTPLGEQYF. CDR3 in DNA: TGTGCCAGCAGCCCTGGGGTGACTAGCGGGACGCCCCTTGGGGAGCAGTACTTC.